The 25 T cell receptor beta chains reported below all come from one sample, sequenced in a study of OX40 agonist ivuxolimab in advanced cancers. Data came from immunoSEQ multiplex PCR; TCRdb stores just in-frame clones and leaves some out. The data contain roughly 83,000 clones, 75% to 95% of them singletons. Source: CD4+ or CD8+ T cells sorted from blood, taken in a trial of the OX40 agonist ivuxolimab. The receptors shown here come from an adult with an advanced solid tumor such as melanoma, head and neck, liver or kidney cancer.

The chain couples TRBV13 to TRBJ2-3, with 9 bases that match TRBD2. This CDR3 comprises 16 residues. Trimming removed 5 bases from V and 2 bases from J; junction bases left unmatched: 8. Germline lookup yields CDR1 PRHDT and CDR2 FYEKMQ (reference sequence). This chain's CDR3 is CASSRRLAVLTDTQYF. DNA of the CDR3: TGTGCCAGCAGCCGCCGACTAGCGGTCCTCACAGATACGCAGTATTTT.

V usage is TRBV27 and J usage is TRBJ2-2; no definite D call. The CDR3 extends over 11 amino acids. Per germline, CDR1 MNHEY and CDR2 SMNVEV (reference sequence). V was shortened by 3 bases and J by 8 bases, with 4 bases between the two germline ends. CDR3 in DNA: TGTGCCAGCAGTTTTTTGGGGGAGCTGTTTTTT. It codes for CASSFLGELFF.

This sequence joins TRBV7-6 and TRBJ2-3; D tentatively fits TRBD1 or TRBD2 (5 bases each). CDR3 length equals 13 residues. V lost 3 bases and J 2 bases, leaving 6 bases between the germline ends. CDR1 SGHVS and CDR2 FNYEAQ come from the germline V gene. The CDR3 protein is CASSLGDTDTQYF. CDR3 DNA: TGTGCCAGCAGCTTGGGGGACACAGATACGCAGTATTTT.

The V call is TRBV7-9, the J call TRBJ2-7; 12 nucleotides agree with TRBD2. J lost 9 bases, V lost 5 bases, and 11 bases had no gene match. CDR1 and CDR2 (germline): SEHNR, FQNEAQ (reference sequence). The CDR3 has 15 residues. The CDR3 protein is CASSHEMTSGSAQYV. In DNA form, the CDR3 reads TGTGCCAGCAGCCATGAGATGACTAGCGGGAGTGCGCAGTACGTC.

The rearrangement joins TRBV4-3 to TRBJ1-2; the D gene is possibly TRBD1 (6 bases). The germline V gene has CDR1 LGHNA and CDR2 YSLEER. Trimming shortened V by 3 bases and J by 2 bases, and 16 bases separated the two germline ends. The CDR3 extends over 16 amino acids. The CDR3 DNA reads TGCGCCAGCAGCCAGGCCTCGGGGGCCTTCAACTATGGCTACACCTTC. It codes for CASSQASGAFNYGYTF.

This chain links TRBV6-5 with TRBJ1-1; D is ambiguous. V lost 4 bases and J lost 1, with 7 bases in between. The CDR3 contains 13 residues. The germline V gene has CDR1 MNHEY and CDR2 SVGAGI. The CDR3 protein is CASSSRTNTEAFF. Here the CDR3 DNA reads TGTGCCAGCAGTTCCAGGACGAACACTGAAGCTTTCTTT.

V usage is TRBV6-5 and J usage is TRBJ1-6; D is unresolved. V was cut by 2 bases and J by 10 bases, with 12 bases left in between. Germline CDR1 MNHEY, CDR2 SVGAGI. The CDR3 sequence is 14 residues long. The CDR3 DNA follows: TGTGCCAGCAGTTACGGACCAGTAGTCTCACCCCTCCACTTT. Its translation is CASSYGPVVSPLHF.

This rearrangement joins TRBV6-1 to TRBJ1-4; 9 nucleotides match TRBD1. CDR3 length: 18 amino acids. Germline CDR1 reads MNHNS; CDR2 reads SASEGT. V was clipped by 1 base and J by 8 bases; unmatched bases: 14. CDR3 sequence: CASSEEVVTGQGDEKLFF. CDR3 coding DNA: TGTGCCAGCAGTGAAGAAGTTGTAACGGGACAGGGAGACGAAAAACTGTTTTTT.

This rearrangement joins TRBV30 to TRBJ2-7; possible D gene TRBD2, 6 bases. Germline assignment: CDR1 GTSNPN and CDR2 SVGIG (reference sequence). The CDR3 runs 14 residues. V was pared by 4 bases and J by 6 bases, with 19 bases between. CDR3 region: CAWNLMEGAPEQYF. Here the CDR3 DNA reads TGTGCCTGGAATTTAATGGAGGGTGCCCCCGAGCAGTACTTC.

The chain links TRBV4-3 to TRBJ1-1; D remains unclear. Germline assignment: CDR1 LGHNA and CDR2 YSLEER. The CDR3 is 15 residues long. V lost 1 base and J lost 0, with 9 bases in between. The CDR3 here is CASSQVYTVNTEAFF. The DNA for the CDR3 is TGCGCCAGCAGCCAAGTTTATACCGTGAACACTGAAGCTTTCTTT.

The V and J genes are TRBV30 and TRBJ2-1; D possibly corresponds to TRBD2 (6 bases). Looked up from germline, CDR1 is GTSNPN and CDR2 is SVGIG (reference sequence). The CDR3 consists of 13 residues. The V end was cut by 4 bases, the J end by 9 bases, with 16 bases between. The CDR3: CAWTSVRGGEQFF. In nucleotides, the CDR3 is TGTGCCTGGACTAGCGTGAGGGGCGGTGAGCAGTTCTTC.

This CDR3 reads CAWWTGGAVEGYTF. CDR3 nucleotide sequence: TGTGCCTGGTGGACAGGGGGCGCGGTTGAGGGCTACACCTTC. The chain recombines TRBV30 with TRBJ1-2; the match to TRBD1 covers 11 bases. The CDR3 contains 14 residues. CDR1 GTSNPN and CDR2 SVGIG come from the germline V gene (reference sequence). J gave up 8 bases and V 5 bases, and 10 bases lay outside the gene matches. Variable domain in full (rest from reference TRBV30 and TRBJ1-2): SQTIHQWPATLVQPVGSPLSLECTVEGTSNPNLYWYRQAAGRGLQLLFYSVGIGQISSEVPQNLSASRPQDRQFILSSKKLLLSDSGFYLCAWWTGGAVEGYTFGSGTRLTVV.

CDR3 DNA sequence: TGTGCCAGCAGCCAAACCCGACAGGGGGAGGCAGATACGCAGTATTTT. This sequence encodes CASSQTRQGEADTQYF. The rearrangement uses TRBV4-2 and TRBJ2-3, with TRBD1 matching 9 bases. The V and J ends lost 2 bases and 4 bases, in that order; junction bases with no gene match: 7. The length of the CDR3 is 16 residues. Germline loops: CDR1 LGHNA, CDR2 YNFKEQ.

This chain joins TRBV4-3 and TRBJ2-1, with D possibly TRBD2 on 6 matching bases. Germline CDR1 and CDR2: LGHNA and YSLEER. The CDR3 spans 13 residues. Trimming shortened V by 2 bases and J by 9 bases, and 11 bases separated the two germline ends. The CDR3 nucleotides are TGCGCCAGCAGCCAACGTGGCGGGATTGAGCAGTTCTTC. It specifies CASSQRGGIEQFF.

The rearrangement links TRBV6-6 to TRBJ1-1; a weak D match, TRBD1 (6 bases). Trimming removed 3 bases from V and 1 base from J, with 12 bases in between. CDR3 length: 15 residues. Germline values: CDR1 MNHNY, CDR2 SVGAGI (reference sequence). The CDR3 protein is CASSYSQTGNTEAFF. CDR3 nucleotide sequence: TGTGCCAGCAGTTATTCCCAGACAGGGAACACTGAAGCTTTCTTT.

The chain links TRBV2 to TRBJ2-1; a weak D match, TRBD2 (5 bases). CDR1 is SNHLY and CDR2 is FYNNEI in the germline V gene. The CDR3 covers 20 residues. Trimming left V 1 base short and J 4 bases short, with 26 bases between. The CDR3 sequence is CASSEGPWLGGLTLYNEQFF. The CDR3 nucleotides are TGTGCCAGCAGTGAAGGCCCGTGGTTGGGTGGACTTACACTATACAATGAGCAGTTCTTC.

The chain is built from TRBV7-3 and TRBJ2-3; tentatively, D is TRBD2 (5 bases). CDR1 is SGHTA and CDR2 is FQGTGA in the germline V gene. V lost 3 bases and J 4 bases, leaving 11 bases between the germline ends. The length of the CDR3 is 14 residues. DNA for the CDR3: TGTGCCAGCAGCTTCGGGGATCTAGCAGATACGCAGTATTTT. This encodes CASSFGDLADTQYF.

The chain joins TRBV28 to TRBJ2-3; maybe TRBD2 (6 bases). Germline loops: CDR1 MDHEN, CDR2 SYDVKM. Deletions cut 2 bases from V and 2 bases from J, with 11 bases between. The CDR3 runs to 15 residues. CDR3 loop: CASSLGLAATDTQYF. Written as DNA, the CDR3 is TGTGCCAGCAGTTTAGGCTTAGCGGCCACAGATACGCAGTATTTT.

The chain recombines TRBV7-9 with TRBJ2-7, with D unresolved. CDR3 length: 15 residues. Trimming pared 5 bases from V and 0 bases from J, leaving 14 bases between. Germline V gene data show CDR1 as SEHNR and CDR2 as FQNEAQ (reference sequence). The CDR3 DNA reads TGTGCCAGCAGCGTAGGGTGGCAGAGCTCCTACGAGCAGTACTTC. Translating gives CASSVGWQSSYEQYF.

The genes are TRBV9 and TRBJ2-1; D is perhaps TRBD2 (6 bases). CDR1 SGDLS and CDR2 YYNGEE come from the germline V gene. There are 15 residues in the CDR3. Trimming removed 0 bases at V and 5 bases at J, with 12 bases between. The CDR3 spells CASSVGIAENNEQFF. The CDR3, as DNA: TGTGCCAGCAGCGTAGGGATAGCGGAGAACAATGAGCAGTTCTTC.

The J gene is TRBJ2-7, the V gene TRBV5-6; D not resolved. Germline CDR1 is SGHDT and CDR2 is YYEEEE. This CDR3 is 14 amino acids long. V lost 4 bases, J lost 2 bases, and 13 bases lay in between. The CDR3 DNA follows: TGTGCCAGCAGCAAGACAAGAGATCCCTACGAGCAGTACTTC. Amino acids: CASSKTRDPYEQYF.

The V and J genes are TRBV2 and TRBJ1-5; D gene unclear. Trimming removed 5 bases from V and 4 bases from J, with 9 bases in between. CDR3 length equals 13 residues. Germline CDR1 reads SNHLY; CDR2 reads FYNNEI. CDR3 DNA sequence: TGTGCCAGCAGTTTGCAGGAAAATCAGCCCCAGCATTTT. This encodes CASSLQENQPQHF.

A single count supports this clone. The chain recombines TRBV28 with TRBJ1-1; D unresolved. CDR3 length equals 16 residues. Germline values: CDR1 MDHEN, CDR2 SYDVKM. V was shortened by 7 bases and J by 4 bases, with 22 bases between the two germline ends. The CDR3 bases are TGTGCCAGCAATACGGCGGAGGGAACGCCAGGCACTGAAGCTTTCTTT. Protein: CASNTAEGTPGTEAFF. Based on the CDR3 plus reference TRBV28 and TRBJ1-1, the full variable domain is DVKVTQSSRYLVKRTGEKVFLECVQDMDHENMFWYRQDPGLGLRLIYFSYDVKMKEKGDIPEGYSVSREKKERFSLILESASTNQTSMYLCASNTAEGTPGTEAFFGQGTRLTVV.

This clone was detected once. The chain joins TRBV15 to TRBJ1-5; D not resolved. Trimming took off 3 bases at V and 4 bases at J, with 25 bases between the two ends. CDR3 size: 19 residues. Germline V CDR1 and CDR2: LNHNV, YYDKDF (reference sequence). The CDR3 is CATSSTPWVHRPSNQPQHF. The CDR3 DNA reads TGTGCCACCAGCAGCACCCCATGGGTTCATCGACCCTCGAATCAGCCCCAGCATTTT.

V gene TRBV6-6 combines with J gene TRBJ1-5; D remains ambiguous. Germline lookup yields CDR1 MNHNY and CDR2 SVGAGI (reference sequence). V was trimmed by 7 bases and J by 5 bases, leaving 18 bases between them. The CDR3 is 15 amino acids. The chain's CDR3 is CASNHPTNGDQPQHF. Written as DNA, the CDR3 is TGTGCCAGCAACCACCCCACAAACGGGGATCAGCCCCAGCATTTT.